This TCR beta chain was sequenced during a study of cytomegalovirus exposure and HLA in healthy donors. Germline values: CDR1 LNHNV, CDR2 YYDKDF (reference sequence). The CDR3 runs 15 residues. J gave up 1 base and V 3 bases, and 4 bases lay outside the gene matches. The PCR contained 60 Vbeta and 13 Jbeta primers. Clones were sequenced by immunoSEQ multiplex PCR, and TCRdb holds only the in-frame ones, with some missing. The sample carries about 69,000 clones, about 73% recorded once. Notes on the study in general: Later analysis demonstrated an association between a missense DCLRE1C variant and TCR beta V- and J-gene trimming. Published work reported that the classifier diagnosed cytomegalovirus status with high specificity and sensitivity.

On this clone: Its antigen is undetermined.

This clonotype was sampled from a woman between 25 and 40 years old in good health and CMV-seronegative. The material sequenced was PBMCs. The chain carries TRBV15 and TRBJ1-1; 8 bases map to TRBD1. CDR3: CATSRVQGANTEAFF. The CDR3 DNA sequence: TGTGCCACCAGCAGGGTCCAGGGGGCGAACACTGAAGCTTTCTTT.